The rows below give T cell receptor beta chains drawn from one sample of a study of human T cells and chemical hapten exposure. MiXCR, applied by TCRdb to the RACE reads, yields one record per CDR3 protein. The data show about 190,000 distinct CDR3 sequences, more than 20% seen once. Source: whole blood, taken in connection with sensitization to the hapten diphenylcyclopropenone (DPC). These receptors originate from a woman in her thirties or forties with alopecia areata. Some clones in this sample may be carry-over from other donors' samples. Both conserved end residues are part of each CDR3. A D gene is named only where the DNA matches it firmly. Rows give clone size only sometimes, using once, few, many, or a class for an expanded clone.

TRBJ1-2 | many | TRBV27 | NA | TGTGCCAGCAGTTTGGGACGGACTTTGGCCGGCTACACCTTC | CASSLGRTLAGYTF
TRBJ1-2 | NA | TRBV18 | NA | TGTGCCAGCTCACCGGGCCCCTACGCGTCAAACTATGGCTACACCTTC | CASSPGPYASNYGYTF
TRBJ1-5 | NA | TRBV20-1 | NA | TGCAGTGCTAGAGATCCGCCGCAGCCCCAGCATTTT | CSARDPPQPQHF
TRBJ2-1 | many | TRBV29-1 | TRBD2 | TGCAGCGTTGAAACGGTAGCGGGGAACAATGAGCAGTTCTTC | CSVETVAGNNEQFF
TRBJ1-3 | NA | TRBV10-2 | NA | TGCGCCAGCCGCGCGTACTCTGGAAACACCATATATTTT | CASRAYSGNTIYF
TRBJ2-1 | NA | TRBV29-1 | TRBD2 | TGCAGCGCAAGGACTAGCGGGAGGTATGAGCAGTTCTTC | CSARTSGRYEQFF
TRBJ2-3 | few | TRBV6-5 | NA | TGTGCCAGCAGTTACGGGTGGCCAGATACGCAGTATTTT | CASSYGWPDTQYF
TRBJ1-2 | few | TRBV9 | NA | TGTGCCAGCAGCCCCGGCGGGGGCTCGGTTGGCTACACCTTC | CASSPGGGSVGYTF
TRBJ2-7 | NA | TRBV12-3/TRBV12-4 | NA | TGTGCCAGCAGTTCGAGTCTCTACGAGCAGTACTTC | CASSSSLYEQYF
TRBJ2-1 | NA | TRBV6-2/TRBV6-3 | NA | TGTGCCAGCAGTGCGGACGTTGAGCAGTTCTTC | CASSADVEQFF
TRBJ2-1 | NA | TRBV6-5 | NA | TGTGCCAGCAGTCGCACCTTCCGAGGAGGGCCCGTCGACGAGCAGTTCTTC | CASSRTFRGGPVDEQFF
TRBJ2-7 | once | TRBV11-2 | NA | TGTGCCAGCAGCTTAGATCTAGGGTACGAGCAGTACTTC | CASSLDLGYEQYF
TRBJ2-6 | NA | TRBV12-3/TRBV12-4 | TRBD1 | TGTGCCAGCAGTCTGTCCCGGGACAGCTCTGGGGCCAACGTCCTGACTTTC | CASSLSRDSSGANVLTF
TRBJ2-3 | NA | TRBV29-1 | TRBD2 | TGCAGCGTCCTACGGGACTACACAGATACGCAGTATTTT | CSVLRDYTDTQYF
TRBJ2-1 | few | TRBV6-5 | TRBD2 | TGTGCCAGCAGTTCAGCGGCGAGCGGGAGAGACGGTGAGCAGTTCTTC | CASSSAASGRDGEQFF
TRBJ1-2 | NA | TRBV5-1 | NA | TGCGCCAGCAGCTCCACACAGGGTCCCCTCTTCTATGGCTACACCTTC | CASSSTQGPLFYGYTF
TRBJ2-3 | NA | TRBV29-1 | NA | TGCAGCGCCTCACGGGACCCAACTAGCACAGATACGCAGTATTTT | CSASRDPTSTDTQYF
TRBJ2-1 | NA | TRBV11-3 | TRBD2 | TGTGCCAGCAGCCCCGGGAGGGCCAGGAATGAGCAGTTCTTC | CASSPGRARNEQFF
TRBJ2-7 | NA | TRBV2 | NA | TGTGCCAGCATAGCCCAGCATACCGAGCAGTACTTC | CASIAQHTEQYF
TRBJ2-3 | few | TRBV24-1 | NA | TGTGCCACCAGTGCTCTTAGCGGATCAGCAGATACGCAGTATTTT | CATSALSGSADTQYF
TRBJ2-5 | NA | TRBV11-2 | NA | TGTGCCAGCAGCTTAGATAAGGGGTTCCCCCAAGAGACCCAGTACTTC | CASSLDKGFPQETQYF
TRBJ1-5 | NA | TRBV3-1 | NA | TGTGCCAGCTCATCGGCGGGCAGTCAGCCCCAGCATTTT | CASSSAGSQPQHF
TRBJ1-1 | NA | TRBV25-1 | TRBD1 | TGTGCCAGCAGCCCCGGACAGGGGGAGGCTAACACTGAAGCTTTCTTT | CASSPGQGEANTEAFF
TRBJ1-2 | few | TRBV20-1 | NA | TGCAGTGCTAGAGATGTGACACGCTATGGCTACACCTTC | CSARDVTRYGYTF
TRBJ2-1 | once | TRBV9 | NA | TGTGCCAGCAGCGTAGCGGGAAGAGGGCCTTACAATGAGCAGTTCTTC | CASSVAGRGPYNEQFF
TRBJ1-3 | few | TRBV4-3 | NA | TGCGCCAGCAGCCAAGCGTCCCAGGGGTACTCTGGAAACACCATATATTTT | CASSQASQGYSGNTIYF
TRBJ2-7 | NA | TRBV28 | TRBD2 | TGTGCCAGCAGCAGGACTAGCGCGTCCTACGAGCAGTACTTC | CASSRTSASYEQYF
TRBJ2-1 | few | TRBV18 | TRBD1 | TGTGCCAGCTCCCGGGACAGGGGCTTTCGTGAGCAGTTCTTC | CASSRDRGFREQFF
TRBJ2-5 | NA | TRBV7-7 | NA | TGTGCTAGCAGCTTAACGGCTAGCGCAGAGACCCAGTACTTC | CASSLTASAETQYF
TRBJ1-5 | NA | TRBV11-2 | NA | TGTGCCAGCAGCCCTAGAGAGGGGAATCAGCCCCAGCATTTT | CASSPREGNQPQHF
TRBJ1-3 | NA | TRBV14 | TRBD1 | TGTGCCAGCAGTAGATTCCAGGGGGCTGGAAACACCATATATTTT | CASSRFQGAGNTIYF
TRBJ1-2 | few | TRBV25-1 | NA | TGTGCCAGCAGTGATCGGGGACACTCCAATGGCTACACCTTC | CASSDRGHSNGYTF
TRBJ1-4 | NA | TRBV5-1 | NA | TGCGCCAGCAGCTACTCCGGACTAACTAATGAAAAACTGTTTTTT | CASSYSGLTNEKLFF
TRBJ2-2 | NA | TRBV5-1 | TRBD2 | TGCGCCAGCAGCTTGACTAGCGGGGCGTACACCGGGGAGCTGTTTTTT | CASSLTSGAYTGELFF
TRBJ2-7 | few | TRBV7-2 | NA | TGTGCCAGCAGCTTTTCGCAGGACAGCTCCTACGAGCAGTACTTC | CASSFSQDSSYEQYF
TRBJ1-2 | NA | TRBV7-2 | NA | TGTGCCAGCAGCTTGGGGAACAGGCAAGCTAACTATGGCTACACCTTC | CASSLGNRQANYGYTF
TRBJ2-1 | NA | TRBV12-3/TRBV12-4 | NA | TGTGCCAGCAGTTTAGGCGGGAACTACAATGAGCAGTTCTTC | CASSLGGNYNEQFF
TRBJ2-3 | few | TRBV5-5 | NA | TGTGCCAGCAGCCTGTATCGGGCTAGCACAGATACGCAGTATTTT | CASSLYRASTDTQYF
TRBJ2-3 | few | TRBV4-3 | TRBD1 | TGCGCCAGCAGCCAATTGGACAGGGTAACAGATACGCAGTATTTT | CASSQLDRVTDTQYF
TRBJ2-7 | few | TRBV4-2 | TRBD2 | TGTGCCAGCAGCCAAGGGCGGGAGGCCGCCTACGAGCAGTACTTC | CASSQGREAAYEQYF